Shown below are 12 T cell receptor beta chains from a single sample sequenced in a study of T cell changes during pregnancy in multiple sclerosis. Only in-frame clones appear in the TCRdb table, and some are missing; sequencing was by immunoSEQ multiplex PCR. This table has some 68,000 clones, about nine tenths appearing once. The sample was peripheral blood, taken in the second trimester of pregnancy. The source of these receptors is a female donor with multiple sclerosis, enrolled in a pregnancy study.

This chain connects TRBV9 to TRBJ2-1; a weak D match, TRBD1 (6 bases). The CDR3 runs 15 residues. Trimming shortened V by 4 bases and J by 0 bases, and 11 bases separated the two germline ends. Germline V lookup: CDR1 SGDLS, CDR2 YYNGEE. CDR3 bases: TGTGCCAGCAGCATTACAGGGAGCTCCTACAATGAGCAGTTCTTC. Protein: CASSITGSSYNEQFF.

The chain combines TRBV10-3 with TRBJ2-7; tentative D call: TRBD2 (6 bases). Trimming removed 5 bases at V and 1 base at J, with 6 bases between. CDR3 length: 12 residues. Germline lookup yields CDR1 ENHRY and CDR2 SYGVKD. The DNA for the CDR3 is TGTGCCATCAGTCGGGAGTCCTACGAGCAGTACTTC. Amino acids: CAISRESYEQYF.

The chain is built from TRBV6-1 and TRBJ2-1; D may be TRBD2 (6 bases). CDR1 and CDR2 from the germline V gene are MNHNS and SASEGT. The CDR3 extends over 15 amino acids. V dropped 8 bases and J dropped 2 bases, with 16 bases sitting between them. The CDR3 sequence: CASQVLGGAYNEQFF. The CDR3 DNA sequence: TGTGCCAGCCAGGTGCTCGGCGGGGCCTACAATGAGCAGTTCTTC.

Only a few counts were recorded for this clone. The chain recombines TRBV5-4 with TRBJ1-1; unclear D gene. The germline CDR1 and CDR2 sequences are SGHNT and YYREEE (reference sequence). V was clipped by 1 base and J by 0 bases, with 4 bases between them. The CDR3 extends over 13 amino acids. The CDR3 DNA reads as TGTGCCAGCAGCTTGCCCATGAACACTGAAGCTTTCTTT. It is translated as CASSLPMNTEAFF.

V usage is TRBV18 and J usage is TRBJ2-3, with TRBD1 matching 10 bases. CDR3 length equals 18 residues. The germline CDR1 and CDR2 sequences are KGHSH and LQKENI. With 5 bases clipped from V and 2 bases from J, the junction kept 13 bases outside the gene matches. The CDR3 region has the DNA TGTGCCAGCTCAAGAAAGGGTCGAGGGACAGGGGACACAGATACGCAGTATTTT. Encoded protein: CASSRKGRGTGDTDTQYF.

The chain links TRBV18 to TRBJ2-7, with D possibly TRBD1 on 5 matching bases. Germline values: CDR1 KGHSH, CDR2 LQKENI. The CDR3 contains 17 residues. The V gene lost 2 bases and the J gene lost 6 bases, with 23 bases spanning the gap. The CDR3 sequence: CASSPGNRGRTTREQYF. CDR3 sequence (DNA): TGTGCCAGCTCACCAGGTAATAGGGGCCGTACAACGCGCGAGCAGTACTTC.

V and J are TRBV27 and TRBJ1-1; maybe TRBD1 (6 bases). This CDR3 spans 15 amino acids. Germline CDR1 and CDR2: MNHEY and SMNVEV (reference sequence). The V gene lost 2 bases and the J gene lost 4 bases, with 14 bases spanning the gap. The CDR3 DNA is TGTGCCAGCAGTTTAGGGGGGGCGGCGAGCACTGAAGCTTTCTTT. Amino acids: CASSLGGAASTEAFF.

The chain couples TRBV9 to TRBJ2-5, with TRBD2 identical over 9 bases. The V and J ends lost 0 bases and 5 bases, in that order; junction bases with no gene match: 5. This CDR3 is built from 15 residues. Germline CDR1 SGDLS, CDR2 YYNGEE. This CDR3 reads CASSVGGTSLETQYF. The CDR3 bases are TGTGCCAGCAGCGTAGGTGGGACTAGCTTGGAGACCCAGTACTTC.

This clone was picked up a small number of times. The chain is built from TRBV6-4 and TRBJ2-2; 9 nucleotides line up with TRBD2. This CDR3 is built from 16 residues. The trim removed 2 bases at V and 3 bases at J, leaving 4 bases unmatched. Germline values: CDR1 MRHNA, CDR2 SNTAGT. CDR3: CASSDGVAGDTGELFF. The CDR3 DNA reads TGTGCCAGCAGTGACGGGGTAGCGGGAGACACCGGGGAGCTGTTTTTT.

As for this clone: The junction does not match germline at one end; this may be a read error. The chain is built from TRBV29-1 and TRBJ1-2, with D unclear. The CDR3 contains 9 residues. Germline V gene lookup returns CDR1 SQVTM and CDR2 ANQGSEA. The CDR3 coding sequence is TGCAGCGTTAACAGTAGAGACAAATTC. It encodes CSVNSRDKF.

This chain connects TRBV30 to TRBJ2-5; 7 bases line up with TRBD2. The junction had 12 bases not matched to a gene; V was cut back by 4 bases and J by 7 bases. In germline, CDR1 is GTSNPN, CDR2 SVGIG (reference sequence). CDR3 length: 14 amino acids. CDR3 region: CAWTGGEGSVTQYF. The CDR3 coding sequence is TGTGCCTGGACAGGCGGGGAGGGTAGCGTGACCCAGTACTTC.

The rearrangement links TRBV11-2 to TRBJ1-1; D gene unclear. Germline V gives CDR1 SGHAT, CDR2 FQNNGV. V was cut by 3 bases and J by 3 bases, with 8 bases left in between. This CDR3 has 13 amino acids. Here the CDR3 DNA reads TGTGCCAGCAGCTTTGACGAGGACACTGAAGCTTTCTTT. Amino acid sequence: CASSFDEDTEAFF. The whole variable domain, filled in from reference TRBV11-2 and TRBJ1-1, reads EAGVAQSPRYKIIEKRQSVAFWCNPISGHATLYWYQQILGQGPKLLIQFQNNGVVDDSQLPKDRFSAERLKGVDSTLKIQPAKLEDSAVYLCASSFDEDTEAFFGQGTRLTVV.